The 23 T cell receptor beta chains in this list originate from one sample, sequenced in a study of shared clonotypes between healthy human individuals. Positive CCR7 selection of CD45RO-negative cells yielded the naive CD8 cells, and terminally differentiated effector memory CD45RA+ cells were excluded. The data were produced by immunoSEQ multiplex PCR, yet TCRdb's version contains in-frame clones alone and is incomplete. The sample consists of about 1.9 million clones, roughly 95% of them appearing once. Sequenced sample: naive CD8+ T cells from PBMCs. The receptors come from a man younger than 35 in good health. Some clones in this sample may be carry-over from other donors' samples.

V gene TRBV4-2 combines with J gene TRBJ2-1; D perhaps matches TRBD2 (5 bases). Per the germline V gene, CDR1 is LGHNA and CDR2 is YNFKEQ. The V and J ends lost 0 bases and 3 bases respectively, with 18 bases between them. CDR3 length: 18 residues. The CDR3: CASSQEGEGAGFYNEQFF. In DNA form, the CDR3 reads TGTGCCAGCAGCCAAGAGGGTGAGGGTGCCGGCTTCTACAATGAGCAGTTCTTC.

The J gene is TRBJ1-2, the V gene TRBV7-9; 7 positions match TRBD1. The CDR3 has 15 residues. J gave up 4 bases and V 5 bases, and 10 bases lay outside the gene matches. Germline CDR1 is SEHNR and CDR2 is FQNEAQ (reference sequence). CDR3 residues: CASSPAGTESYGYTF. CDR3 nucleotide sequence: TGTGCCAGCAGCCCCGCCGGGACAGAGTCCTATGGCTACACCTTC.

The chain joins TRBV7-8 to TRBJ2-7; 8 nucleotides line up with TRBD1. The CDR3 runs to 13 residues. Unmatched junction bases numbered 3, after V lost 5 bases and J lost 3 bases. CDR1 is SGHVS, CDR2 FQNEAQ, per germline. CDR3 amino acids: CASSADRGYEQYF. CDR3 coding DNA: TGTGCCAGCAGCGCCGACAGGGGCTACGAGCAGTACTTC.

The genes are TRBV7-3 and TRBJ2-7, with D possibly TRBD2 on 5 matching bases. This CDR3 has 13 residues. V was trimmed by 1 base and J by 6 bases, leaving 10 bases between them. CDR1 is SGHTA, CDR2 FQGTGA, per germline. In DNA, the CDR3 is TGTGCCAGCAGCTTAAGCGGTGAGGGCGAGCAGTACTTC. It encodes CASSLSGEGEQYF.

This clone was found once. The CDR3 protein is CASSQDERHNDEQYF. The CDR3 DNA reads TGCGCCAGCAGCCAAGATGAGCGACATAACGACGAGCAGTACTTC. The J gene is TRBJ2-7, the V gene TRBV4-1; no clear D gene. Trimming took 0 bases from V and 5 from J, leaving 14 bases between them. The germline gives CDR1 MGHRA, CDR2 YSYEKL. The CDR3 length is 15 residues.

Remarks on this clone: This same CDR3 is encoded by further DNA sequences in the sample. V and J are TRBV7-2 and TRBJ2-7; D is undetermined. This CDR3 contains 12 residues. V lost 2 bases to trimming and J lost 2 bases, with 4 bases between them. Per the germline V gene, CDR1 is SGHTA and CDR2 is FQGNSA. CDR3 DNA: TGTGCCAGCAGCTTACCTCCCTACGAGCAGTACTTC. Residues: CASSLPPYEQYF.

The chain has TRBV28 and TRBJ2-2; 14 bases line up with TRBD2. From germline, CDR1 is MDHEN and CDR2 SYDVKM. With V trimmed by 6 bases and J by 5 bases, 5 bases remained unmatched. This CDR3 is built from 16 residues. This chain's CDR3 is CASSYGLAGGTGELFF. The CDR3 DNA reads TGTGCCAGCAGCTACGGACTAGCGGGAGGTACCGGGGAGCTGTTTTTT.

CDR3 residues: CATSRVSGAAGELFF. The CDR3 DNA sequence: TGTGCCACCAGCAGAGTGAGCGGCGCGGCCGGGGAGCTGTTTTTT. The rearrangement links TRBV15 to TRBJ2-2, with D perhaps TRBD2 (5 bases). CDR3 length: 15 residues. V was cut by 1 base and J by 6 bases, with 12 bases left in between. Germline V gives CDR1 LNHNV, CDR2 YYDKDF (reference sequence).

The gene calls are TRBV19 and TRBJ2-7; D unresolved. CDR3 length equals 13 residues. Germline CDR1 reads LNHDA; CDR2 reads SQIVND (reference sequence). The V end was cut by 6 bases, the J end by 1 base, with 10 bases between. CDR3 sequence reads: CASRRGESYEQYF. The CDR3 nucleotides read TGTGCCAGTAGACGAGGCGAATCCTACGAGCAGTACTTC.

The sample holds a few counts of this clone. The chain joins TRBV28 to TRBJ2-7; 7 nucleotides agree with TRBD1. Losses at the gene ends were 2 bases for V and 6 bases for J; bases not matched to a gene: 13. Per germline, CDR1 MDHEN and CDR2 SYDVKM. The CDR3 covers 16 residues. CDR3 residues: CASSLAPTGKNSEQYF. DNA for the CDR3: TGTGCCAGCAGTTTAGCGCCGACAGGGAAAAACTCCGAGCAGTACTTC.

The chain combines TRBV14 with TRBJ2-6, with 7 bases aligning to TRBD2. V was clipped by 0 bases and J by 2 bases; unmatched bases: 10. The germline gives CDR1 SGHDN, CDR2 FVKESK. The CDR3 sequence is 19 residues long. CDR3 nucleotides: TGTGCCAGCAGCCAAGATGTGCTAGCGGTAAACCCTGGGGCCAACGTCCTGACTTTC. It is translated as CASSQDVLAVNPGANVLTF.

The chain recombines TRBV27 with TRBJ2-3; D possibly corresponds to TRBD2 (6 bases). CDR1 is MNHEY and CDR2 is SMNVEV in the germline V gene (reference sequence). The V end lost 5 bases, the J end lost 10 bases, and 16 bases lay between the germline ends. The CDR3 spans 13 residues. DNA of the CDR3: TGTGCCAGCAGTGCGGTAGGGGAGGTTGCGCAGTATTTT. It specifies CASSAVGEVAQYF.

The V gene is TRBV15, the J gene TRBJ2-7, with D tentatively TRBD1 (6 bases). The germline V and J ends were trimmed by 1 base and 3 bases, with 10 bases remaining between them. CDR3 length equals 14 residues. CDR1 and CDR2 (germline): LNHNV, YYDKDF (reference sequence). CDR3 loop: CATSRGEGDYEQYF. The CDR3 nucleotides are TGTGCCACCAGCAGAGGCGAGGGGGACTACGAGCAGTACTTC. Looking up the rest from reference TRBV15 and TRBJ2-7 gives the full variable domain: DAMVIQNPRYQVTQFGKPVTLSCSQTLNHNVMYWYQQKSSQAPKLLFHYYDKDFNNEADTPDNFQSRRPNTSFCFLDIRSPGLGDTAMYLCATSRGEGDYEQYFGPGTRLTVT.

This rearrangement joins TRBV27 to TRBJ2-2; D unresolved. Germline V gene sequence: CDR1 MNHEY, CDR2 SMNVEV (reference sequence). This CDR3 has 16 residues. Trimming removed 2 bases at V and 2 bases at J, with 12 bases between. The CDR3 region has the DNA TGTGCCAGCAGTTTAGACCAAGGACCTAACACCGGGGAGCTGTTTTTT. Amino acid sequence: CASSLDQGPNTGELFF.

V usage is TRBV27 and J usage is TRBJ2-3; no clear D. V was pared by 5 bases and J by 5 bases, with 11 bases between. Germline CDR1 reads MNHEY; CDR2 reads SMNVEV (reference sequence). The CDR3 runs 13 residues. The CDR3: CASSASFGDTQYF. CDR3 DNA sequence: TGTGCCAGCAGTGCGAGCTTTGGAGATACGCAGTATTTT.

This sequence joins TRBV7-9 and TRBJ2-3; D may be TRBD2 (6 bases). V was shortened by 0 bases and J by 4 bases, with 11 bases between the two germline ends. Germline V gene sequence: CDR1 SEHNR, CDR2 FQNEAQ (reference sequence). The CDR3 runs to 15 residues. CDR3 region: CASSLASGEADTQYF. CDR3 DNA: TGTGCCAGCAGCTTAGCGTCGGGAGAGGCAGATACGCAGTATTTT.

The rearrangement joins TRBV5-4 to TRBJ1-2, with D perhaps TRBD1 (6 bases). This CDR3 is 13 amino acids long. V was clipped by 4 bases and J by 2 bases, with 9 bases between them. Per the germline V gene, CDR1 is SGHNT and CDR2 is YYREEE (reference sequence). CDR3 bases: TGTGCCAGCAGCCCGGACAGCAACTATGGCTACACCTTC. It codes for CASSPDSNYGYTF.

V usage is TRBV28 and J usage is TRBJ2-5, with 12 bases aligning to TRBD1. Trimming removed 4 bases from V and 4 bases from J; junction bases left unmatched: 4. The CDR3 is 15 residues long. The V gene's germline CDR1 is MDHEN and CDR2 SYDVKM. The CDR3: CASSWGQGAGETQYF. As DNA, the CDR3 is TGTGCCAGCAGTTGGGGACAGGGGGCTGGAGAGACCCAGTACTTC.

The chain carries TRBV29-1 and TRBJ1-1; D call uncertain. The germline V gene has CDR1 SQVTM and CDR2 ANQGSEA. This CDR3 spans 12 amino acids. V was pared by 7 bases and J by 4 bases, with 13 bases between. The CDR3 DNA is TGCAGCGGGAGGACTGCGGGCACTGAAGCTTTCTTT. It is translated as CSGRTAGTEAFF.

The gene calls are TRBV21-1 and TRBJ2-3; the table gives TRBD2 as D, unverified against the DNA. TRBV21-1 is shown as a pseudogene. The length of the CDR3 is 16 residues. As DNA, the CDR3 is TGTGCCAGCAGCAAACGATCTAGCGGAGACACAGATACGCAGTATTTT. This codes for CASSKRSSGDTDTQYF.

Concerning this clone: Other DNA sequences in this specimen translate into the identical CDR3. The V and J genes are TRBV11-3 and TRBJ2-1; D is undetermined. The V end was cut by 4 bases, the J end by 5 bases, with 6 bases between. The CDR3 totals 12 residues. Germline values: CDR1 SGHNT, CDR2 YENEEA. The DNA of the CDR3 is TGTGCCAGCAGCTCCCGAGACAATGAGCAGTTCTTC. Its protein product is CASSSRDNEQFF.

The chain couples TRBV2 to TRBJ1-2, with TRBD1 matching 8 bases. Germline V gene lookup returns CDR1 SNHLY and CDR2 FYNNEI. This CDR3 is built from 16 residues. With 8 bases clipped from V and 3 bases from J, the junction kept 14 bases outside the gene matches. The CDR3 sequence: CASLWAGGEGDYGYTF. In DNA form, the CDR3 reads TGTGCCAGCTTATGGGCAGGGGGCGAGGGTGACTATGGCTACACCTTC. Filled out from reference TRBV2 and TRBJ1-2, the complete variable domain reads EPEVTQTPSHQVTQMGQEVILRCVPISNHLYFYWYRQILGQKVEFLVSFYNNEISEKSEIFDDQFSVERPDGSNFTLKIRSTKLEDSAMYFCASLWAGGEGDYGYTFGSGTRLTVV.

The J gene is TRBJ2-2, the V gene TRBV7-2; maybe TRBD1 (5 bases). Trimming left V 5 bases short and J 4 bases short, with 8 bases between. Germline V gene sequence: CDR1 SGHTA, CDR2 FQGNSA. The CDR3 spans 13 residues. This chain's CDR3 is CASSIDSTGELFF. The CDR3, as DNA: TGTGCCAGCAGCATTGACAGCACCGGGGAGCTGTTTTTT. Complete variable domain (other parts from reference TRBV7-2 and TRBJ2-2): GAGVSQSPSNKVTEKGKDVELRCDPISGHTALYWYRQSLGQGLEFLIYFQGNSAPDKSGLPSDRFSAERTGGSVSTLTIQRTQQEDSAVYLCASSIDSTGELFFGEGSRLTVL.